One sample yielded the 20 T cell receptor beta chains listed below, sequenced in a study of T cell responses to AZD1222 COVID-19 vaccine. Method: immunoSEQ multiplex PCR; TCRdb's copy keeps in-frame clones and lacks some. The sample lists about 140,000 clones, almost 95% seen once, with 3.6% in the top ten. The starting material was peripheral blood, obtained 28 days after the second AZD1222 dose. These TCRs come from an adult who received the AZD1222 COVID-19 vaccine.

This clone was observed a single time. The rearrangement joins TRBV5-1 to TRBJ2-7, with D maybe TRBD1 (5 bases). The CDR3 loop spans 13 amino acids. Germline assignment: CDR1 SGHRS and CDR2 YFSETQ. Trimming pared 4 bases from V and 7 bases from J, leaving 15 bases between. CDR3 bases: TGCGCCAGCAGCGTCAGGGCGACTGGGGAGCAGTACTTC. This sequence encodes CASSVRATGEQYF.

This chain joins TRBV28 and TRBJ1-1; 8 bases match TRBD1. Germline-derived CDR1 and CDR2 are MDHEN and SYDVKM. The trim removed 4 bases at V and 3 bases at J, leaving 7 bases unmatched. The CDR3 is made up of 15 amino acids. The CDR3 loop reads CASSSPGQVDTEAFF. CDR3 DNA: TGTGCCAGCAGTTCCCCGGGACAGGTTGACACTGAAGCTTTCTTT.

The chain is built from TRBV7-3 and TRBJ2-1, with 8 nucleotides matching TRBD2. This CDR3 is built from 15 residues. V lost 5 bases to trimming and J lost 0 bases; unmatched junction nucleotides: 3. CDR1 and CDR2 from the germline V gene are SGHTA and FQGTGA. The CDR3 bases are TGTGCCAGCAGCCCGACTAGCGTCTCCTACAATGAGCAGTTCTTC. Amino acids: CASSPTSVSYNEQFF.

CDR3 region: CASSWSPTDTQYF. The CDR3, as DNA: TGTGCCAGCAGCTGGTCACCCACAGATACGCAGTATTTT. This sequence joins TRBV5-5 and TRBJ2-3; D is ambiguous. Germline assignment: CDR1 SGHKS and CDR2 YYEKEE (reference sequence). There are 13 residues in the CDR3. Trimming took 3 bases from V and 2 from J, leaving 7 bases between them.

The chain employs TRBV5-8 and TRBJ1-1, with no clear D. In germline, CDR1 is SGHTS, CDR2 YDEGEE. V was pared by 0 bases and J by 4 bases, with 7 bases between. The CDR3 runs to 13 residues. The CDR3 loop reads CASSLDPATEAFF. In DNA form, the CDR3 reads TGTGCCAGCAGCTTGGACCCGGCCACTGAAGCTTTCTTT.

This chain links TRBV27 with TRBJ2-1; tentative D call: TRBD1 (6 bases). CDR1 and CDR2 (germline): MNHEY, SMNVEV (reference sequence). This CDR3 region has 17 residues. Trimming took 3 bases from V and 0 from J, leaving 15 bases between them. The CDR3 DNA is TGTGCCAGCAGTTTCCGACAGGTCAGGTCCTCCTACAATGAGCAGTTCTTC. Protein: CASSFRQVRSSYNEQFF.

CDR3 in amino acids: CASSERERWNSGRRYEQYF. CDR3 DNA: TGTGCCAGCAGTGAAAGGGAGCGGTGGAACAGTGGCAGACGCTACGAGCAGTACTTC. The genes are TRBV6-1 and TRBJ2-7; a weak D match, TRBD2 (5 bases). Germline V lookup: CDR1 MNHNS, CDR2 SASEGT. The CDR3 is made up of 19 amino acids. The ends were cut back, 2 bases at V and 3 bases at J, with 26 bases in the middle.

The CDR3 coding sequence is TGCAGCGTTGGGGGGTCGGAACAGCCCCAGCATTTT. Its translation: CSVGGSEQPQHF. The gene calls are TRBV29-1 and TRBJ1-5, with D possibly being TRBD1 (5 bases). This CDR3 spans 12 amino acids. The germline V gene encodes CDR1 SQVTM and CDR2 ANQGSEA. Trimming removed 4 bases from V and 7 bases from J, with 11 bases in between.

The rearrangement joins TRBV27 to TRBJ2-1; perhaps TRBD2 as D (7 bases). Trimming removed 8 bases at V and 10 bases at J, with 24 bases between. Looked up from germline, CDR1 is MNHEY and CDR2 is SMNVEV (reference sequence). The CDR3 consists of 15 residues. The CDR3 region has the DNA TGTGCCAGCTCCCAATCGGGGGGCCCTATTCCCGAGCAGTTCTTC. It specifies CASSQSGGPIPEQFF.

The CDR3 here is CASRRGGNYGYTF. The CDR3 DNA sequence: TGTGCCAGCAGACGAGGAGGTAACTATGGCTACACCTTC. The rearrangement uses TRBV27 and TRBJ1-2; D remains unclear. Germline values: CDR1 MNHEY, CDR2 SMNVEV (reference sequence). The CDR3 covers 13 residues. V lost 6 bases and J lost 1, with 9 bases in between.

Points on this clone: The junction shows a germline mismatch at one end, possibly a read error. The rearrangement uses TRBV6-5 and TRBJ2-5, with 11 bases aligning to TRBD2. The CDR3 contains 14 residues. The V gene's germline CDR1 is MNHEY and CDR2 SVGAGI. CDR3 nucleotides: TGTGCCAGCAGAGGGACTAGCGGATTAGAGTCCCAGTACTTC. Translating gives CASRGTSGLESQYF.

The chain is built from TRBV24-1 and TRBJ2-1; D call uncertain. CDR3 length: 17 residues. From germline, CDR1 is KGHDR and CDR2 SFDVKD. The germline V and J ends were trimmed by 0 bases and 0 bases, with 11 bases remaining between them. CDR3 sequence: CATSDLGGFGSYNEQFF. The CDR3 DNA reads TGTGCCACCAGTGATTTGGGTGGCTTCGGCTCCTACAATGAGCAGTTCTTC.

This sequence joins TRBV6-5 and TRBJ2-5; 7 nucleotides match TRBD1. V gave up 6 bases and J gave up 3 bases; unmatched junction bases: 7. This CDR3 region has 14 residues. Germline CDR1 reads MNHEY; CDR2 reads SVGAGI. Here the CDR3 DNA reads TGTGCCAGCAGGAAGGGACAGCAGAAAGAGACCCAGTACTTC. It specifies CASRKGQQKETQYF.

The rearrangement joins TRBV5-4 to TRBJ2-5, with D hard to call. Germline CDR1 and CDR2: SGHNT and YYREEE (reference sequence). Trimming removed 3 bases at V and 5 bases at J, with 17 bases between. CDR3 length: 15 residues. CDR3 protein: CASSSNVGQAETQYF. CDR3 sequence (DNA): TGTGCCAGCAGCTCCAATGTAGGGCAGGCCGAGACCCAGTACTTC. The whole variable domain, filled in from reference TRBV5-4 and TRBJ2-5, reads ETGVTQSPTHLIKTRGQQVTLRCSSQSGHNTVSWYQQALGQGPQFIFQYYREEENGRGNFPPRFSGLQFPNYSSELNVNALELDDSALYLCASSSNVGQAETQYFGPGTRLLVL.

The chain joins TRBV5-5 to TRBJ1-1; 11 bases match TRBD1. This CDR3 has 17 amino acids. V gave up 4 bases and J gave up 4 bases; unmatched junction bases: 12. Germline values: CDR1 SGHKS, CDR2 YYEKEE (reference sequence). In DNA, the CDR3 is TGTGCCAGCAGCAATTCGGGACAGGGGGTTTTCTCCACTGAAGCTTTCTTT. This sequence encodes CASSNSGQGVFSTEAFF.

The chain has TRBV20-1 and TRBJ1-1, with TRBD1 as a possible D gene (5 bases). V was clipped by 3 bases and J by 1 base, with 15 bases between them. Germline values: CDR1 DFQATT, CDR2 SNEGSKA (reference sequence). CDR3 length equals 15 residues. CDR3 coding DNA: TGCAGTGCTAGTCTCGGGGCCAGGGCGAACACTGAAGCTTTCTTT. Amino acid sequence: CSASLGARANTEAFF.

This chain links TRBV6-2 or TRBV6-3 with TRBJ1-1; D is possibly TRBD1 (5 bases). Looked up from germline, CDR1 is MNHEY and CDR2 is SVGEGT. This CDR3 is built from 15 residues. The V gene lost 0 bases and the J gene lost 1 base, with 9 bases spanning the gap. CDR3 sequence: CASSYSEGSNTEAFF. CDR3 in DNA: TGTGCCAGCAGTTACTCGGAGGGGTCGAACACTGAAGCTTTCTTT.

V usage is TRBV30 and J usage is TRBJ2-3; D unclear. The CDR3 totals 12 residues. V was clipped by 4 bases and J by 4 bases, with 9 bases between them. Germline CDR1 reads GTSNPN; CDR2 reads SVGIG (reference sequence). The CDR3 DNA reads TGTGCCTGGAACGTCGGTCCAGATACGCAGTATTTT. This gives the protein CAWNVGPDTQYF.

This clone was found once. This rearrangement joins TRBV13 to TRBJ2-1; no firm D call. The germline V gene encodes CDR1 PRHDT and CDR2 FYEKMQ (reference sequence). Trimming left V 5 bases short and J 5 bases short, with 10 bases between. This CDR3 is 13 amino acids long. CDR3 nucleotides: TGTGCCAGCAGCCTGCAAGGCCACAATGAGCAGTTCTTC. Its translation is CASSLQGHNEQFF.

Of note for this clone: The identical CDR3 is also encoded by other nucleotide sequences in the sample. The gene calls are TRBV19 and TRBJ1-5; D remains ambiguous. V dropped 3 bases and J dropped 2 bases, with 5 bases sitting between them. CDR1 is LNHDA and CDR2 is SQIVND in the germline V gene (reference sequence). CDR3 length: 13 amino acids. CDR3 bases: TGTGCCAGTAGTATTACAGGCAATCAGCCCCAGCATTTT. As protein: CASSITGNQPQHF. Complete variable domain (other parts from reference TRBV19 and TRBJ1-5): DGGITQSPKYLFRKEGQNVTLSCEQNLNHDAMYWYRQDPGQGLRLIYYSQIVNDFQKGDIAEGYSVSREKKESFPLTVTSAQKNPTAFYLCASSITGNQPQHFGDGTRLSIL.